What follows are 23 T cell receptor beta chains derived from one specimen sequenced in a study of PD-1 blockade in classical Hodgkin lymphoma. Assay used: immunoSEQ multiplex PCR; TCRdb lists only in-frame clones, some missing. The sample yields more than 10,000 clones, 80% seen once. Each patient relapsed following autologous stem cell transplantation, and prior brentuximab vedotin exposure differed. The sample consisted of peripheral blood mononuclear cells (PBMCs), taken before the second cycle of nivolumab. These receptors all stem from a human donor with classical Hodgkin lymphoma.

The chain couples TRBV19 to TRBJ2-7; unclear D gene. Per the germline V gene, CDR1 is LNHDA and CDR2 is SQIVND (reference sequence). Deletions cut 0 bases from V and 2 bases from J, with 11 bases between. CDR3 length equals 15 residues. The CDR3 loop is CASSIDRAETYEQYF. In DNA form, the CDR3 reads TGTGCCAGTAGTATAGATCGGGCAGAAACCTACGAGCAGTACTTC. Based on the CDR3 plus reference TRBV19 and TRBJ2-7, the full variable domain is DGGITQSPKYLFRKEGQNVTLSCEQNLNHDAMYWYRQDPGQGLRLIYYSQIVNDFQKGDIAEGYSVSREKKESFPLTVTSAQKNPTAFYLCASSIDRAETYEQYFGPGTRLTVT.

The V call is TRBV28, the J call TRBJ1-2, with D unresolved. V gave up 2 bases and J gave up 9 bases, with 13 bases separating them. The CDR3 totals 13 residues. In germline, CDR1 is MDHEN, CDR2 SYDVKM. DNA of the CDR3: TGTGCCAGCAGTTTAGCCTCTCCTCAAAGCTACACCTTC. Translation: CASSLASPQSYTF.

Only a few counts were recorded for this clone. CDR3 nucleotide sequence: TGTGCCAGCAGCTCAAAAGACAGGGGCGGCTATGGCTACACCTTC. Its protein product is CASSSKDRGGYGYTF. The chain joins TRBV7-9 to TRBJ1-2; TRBD1 agrees at 8 bases. The CDR3 contains 15 residues. Germline V gene data show CDR1 as SEHNR and CDR2 as FQNEAQ (reference sequence). V dropped 4 bases and J dropped 4; count of bases not matched to a gene: 8.

The CDR3 DNA is TGTGCCAGCAGTGGAACCGCGAACCCTAACAATGAGCAGTTCTTC. It is translated as CASSGTANPNNEQFF. The rearrangement joins TRBV13 to TRBJ2-1, with D uncertain. The ends were cut back, 6 bases at V and 5 bases at J, with 17 bases in the middle. The CDR3 runs 15 residues. Germline-derived CDR1 and CDR2 are PRHDT and FYEKMQ (reference sequence).

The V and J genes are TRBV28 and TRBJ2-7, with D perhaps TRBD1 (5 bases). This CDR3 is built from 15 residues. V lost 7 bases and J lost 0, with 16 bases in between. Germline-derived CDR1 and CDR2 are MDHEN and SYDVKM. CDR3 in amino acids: CASNPRGAHSYEQYF. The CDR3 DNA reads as TGTGCCAGCAACCCCCGTGGGGCTCACTCCTACGAGCAGTACTTC.

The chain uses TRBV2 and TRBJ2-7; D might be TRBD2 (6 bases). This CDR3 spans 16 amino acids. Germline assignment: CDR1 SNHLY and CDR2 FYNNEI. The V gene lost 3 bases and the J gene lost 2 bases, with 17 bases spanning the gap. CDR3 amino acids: CASSDVRFTGAYEQYF. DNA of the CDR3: TGTGCCAGCAGTGATGTTAGATTCACGGGAGCCTACGAGCAGTACTTC.

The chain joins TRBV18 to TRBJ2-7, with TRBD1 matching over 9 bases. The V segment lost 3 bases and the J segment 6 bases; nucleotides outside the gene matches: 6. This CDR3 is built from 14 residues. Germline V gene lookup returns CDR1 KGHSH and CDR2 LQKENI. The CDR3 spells CASSPTPTGGEQYF. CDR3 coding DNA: TGTGCCAGCTCACCCACGCCGACAGGGGGCGAGCAGTACTTC. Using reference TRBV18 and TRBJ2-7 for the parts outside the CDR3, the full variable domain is NAGVMQNPRHLVRRRGQEARLRCSPMKGHSHVYWYRQLPEEGLKFMVYLQKENIIDESGMPKERFSAEFPKEGPSILRIQQVVRGDSAAYFCASSPTPTGGEQYFGPGTRLTVT.

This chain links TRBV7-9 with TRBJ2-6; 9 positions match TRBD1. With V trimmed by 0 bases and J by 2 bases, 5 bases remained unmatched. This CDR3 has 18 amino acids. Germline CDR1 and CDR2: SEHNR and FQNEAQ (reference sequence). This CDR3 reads CASSLAGQGEAGANVLTF. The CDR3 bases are TGTGCCAGCAGCTTAGCGGGACAGGGTGAAGCTGGGGCCAACGTCCTGACTTTC.

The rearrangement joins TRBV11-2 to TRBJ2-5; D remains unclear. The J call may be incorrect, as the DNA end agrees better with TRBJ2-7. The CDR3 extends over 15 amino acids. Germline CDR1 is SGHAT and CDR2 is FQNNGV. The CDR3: CASSLRPTGSYEQYF. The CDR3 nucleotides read TGTGCCAGCAGCCTCCGCCCGACGGGCTCCTACGAGCAGTACTTC.

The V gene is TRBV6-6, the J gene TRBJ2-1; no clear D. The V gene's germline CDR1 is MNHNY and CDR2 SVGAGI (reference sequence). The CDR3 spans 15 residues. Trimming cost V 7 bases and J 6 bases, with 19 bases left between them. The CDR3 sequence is CASTSSSAFGNEQFF. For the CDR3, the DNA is TGTGCCAGCACCTCCTCATCCGCGTTCGGCAATGAGCAGTTCTTC.

CDR3 residues: CASSLTESNQPQHF. The CDR3 DNA sequence: TGTGCCAGCAGCTTAACAGAAAGCAATCAGCCCCAGCATTTT. The V and J genes are TRBV7-8 and TRBJ1-5; D is undetermined. Trimming took 2 bases from V and 1 from J, leaving 6 bases between them. The CDR3 consists of 14 residues. Germline-derived CDR1 and CDR2 are SGHVS and FQNEAQ.

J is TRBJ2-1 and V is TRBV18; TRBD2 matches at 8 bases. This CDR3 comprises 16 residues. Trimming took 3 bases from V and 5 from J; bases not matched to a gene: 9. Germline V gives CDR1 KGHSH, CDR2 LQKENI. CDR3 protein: CASSPERLAMDNEQFF. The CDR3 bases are TGTGCCAGCTCACCGGAACGACTAGCGATGGACAATGAGCAGTTCTTC.

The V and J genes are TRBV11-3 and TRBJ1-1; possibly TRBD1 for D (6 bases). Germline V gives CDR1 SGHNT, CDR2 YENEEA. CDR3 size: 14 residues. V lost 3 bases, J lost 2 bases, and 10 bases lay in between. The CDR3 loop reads CASSFGGLNTEAFF. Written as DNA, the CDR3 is TGTGCCAGCAGCTTTGGGGGGCTAAACACTGAAGCTTTCTTT.

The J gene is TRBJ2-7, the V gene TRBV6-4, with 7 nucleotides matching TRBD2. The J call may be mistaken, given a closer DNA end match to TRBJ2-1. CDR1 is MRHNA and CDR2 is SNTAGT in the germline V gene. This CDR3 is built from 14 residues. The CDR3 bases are TGTGCCAGCAGTGAAGGGCGGGAGTATGGTGAGCAGTTCTTC. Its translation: CASSEGREYGEQFF.

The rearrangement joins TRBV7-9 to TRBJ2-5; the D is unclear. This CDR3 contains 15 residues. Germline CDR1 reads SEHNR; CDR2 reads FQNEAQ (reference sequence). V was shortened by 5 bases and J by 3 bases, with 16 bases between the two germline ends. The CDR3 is CASSPRLVDKETQYF. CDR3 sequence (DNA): TGTGCCAGCAGCCCCCGACTGGTGGATAAAGAGACCCAGTACTTC.

The CDR3 sequence: CASSDGLGNTIYF. The CDR3 nucleotides are TGTGCCAGCAGCGACGGACTCGGAAACACCATATATTTT. J is TRBJ1-3 and V is TRBV9; no firm D call. CDR3 length equals 13 residues. V was clipped by 3 bases and J by 4 bases, with 8 bases between them. Germline V gene lookup returns CDR1 SGDLS and CDR2 YYNGEE. The full variable domain, in which reference TRBV9 and TRBJ1-3 provide the parts outside the CDR3, is DSGVTQTPKHLITATGQRVTLRCSPRSGDLSVYWYQQSLDQGLQFLIQYYNGEERAKGNILERFSAQQFPDLHSELNLSSLELGDSALYFCASSDGLGNTIYFGEGSWLTVV.

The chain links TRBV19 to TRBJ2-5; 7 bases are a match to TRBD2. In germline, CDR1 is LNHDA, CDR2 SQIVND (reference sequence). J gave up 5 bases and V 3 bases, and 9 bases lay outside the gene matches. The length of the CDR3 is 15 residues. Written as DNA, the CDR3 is TGTGCCAGTAGTATCGAAGGGGAGGGCCGTGAGACCCAGTACTTC. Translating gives CASSIEGEGRETQYF.

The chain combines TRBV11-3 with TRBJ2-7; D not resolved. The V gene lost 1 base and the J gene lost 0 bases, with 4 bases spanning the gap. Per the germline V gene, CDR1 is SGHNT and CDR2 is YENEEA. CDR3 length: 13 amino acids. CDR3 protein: CASSLGPSYEQYF. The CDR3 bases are TGTGCCAGCAGCTTAGGTCCCTCCTACGAGCAGTACTTC.

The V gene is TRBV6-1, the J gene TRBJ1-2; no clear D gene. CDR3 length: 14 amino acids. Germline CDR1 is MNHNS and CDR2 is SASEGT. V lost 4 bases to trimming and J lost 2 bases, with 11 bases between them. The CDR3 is CASSGLNSNYGYTF. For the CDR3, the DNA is TGTGCCAGCAGTGGGCTCAACAGCAACTATGGCTACACCTTC.

The CDR3 protein is CASSFGLQETQYF. The CDR3, as DNA: TGTGCCAGCAGCTTTGGCCTTCAAGAGACCCAGTACTTC. V usage is TRBV11-2 and J usage is TRBJ2-5; D ambiguous. Trimming removed 3 bases at V and 2 bases at J, with 7 bases between. CDR1 and CDR2 from the germline V gene are SGHAT and FQNNGV. CDR3 size: 13 residues.

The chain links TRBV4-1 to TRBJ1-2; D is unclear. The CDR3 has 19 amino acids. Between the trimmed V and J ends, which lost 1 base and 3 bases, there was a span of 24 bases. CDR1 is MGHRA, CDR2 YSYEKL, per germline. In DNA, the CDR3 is TGCGCCAGCAGCCAAGGAACCCAACGACAAGGAGGGTGGTACTATGGCTACACCTTC. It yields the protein CASSQGTQRQGGWYYGYTF.

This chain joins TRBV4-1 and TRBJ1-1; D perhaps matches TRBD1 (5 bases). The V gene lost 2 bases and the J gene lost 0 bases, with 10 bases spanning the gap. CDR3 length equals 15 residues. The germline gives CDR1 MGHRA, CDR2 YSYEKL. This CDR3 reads CASSQTGEMNTEAFF. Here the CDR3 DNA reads TGCGCCAGCAGCCAAACAGGAGAAATGAACACTGAAGCTTTCTTT.

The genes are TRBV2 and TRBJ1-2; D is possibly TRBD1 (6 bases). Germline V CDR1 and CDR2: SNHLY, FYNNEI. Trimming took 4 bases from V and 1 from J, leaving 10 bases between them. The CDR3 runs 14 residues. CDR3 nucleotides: TGTGCCAGCAGTGTACAGGGCTTTAACTATGGCTACACCTTC. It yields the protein CASSVQGFNYGYTF.